This TCR beta chain was recovered during a study of cytomegalovirus exposure and HLA in healthy donors. Study at large: Of all 370 or so donors who were genotyped, under 90% belonged to the Caucasian-associated ancestry cluster.

V lost 0 bases, J lost 4 bases, and 9 bases stayed unmatched. Germline values: CDR1 SGHTS, CDR2 YDEGEE. This CDR3 comprises 16 residues. The PCR was carried out with 60 Vbeta primers and 13 Jbeta primers. TCRdb's copy holds only in-frame clones and misses some; the assay was immunoSEQ multiplex PCR. The sample contains about 160,000 clones, approximately 80% of which appear only once. Points on this clone: Its antigen remains unknown.

Regarding the study as a whole: Among the sequence variants, a highly shared cluster was likely an artifact of sequencing. Confirmation in vitro established that three CMV-associated chains were specific for CMV antigens.

The sequence was collected from a middle-aged man in good health and CMV-seronegative. The rearrangement links TRBV5-8 to TRBJ2-5; 7 bases are a match to TRBD1. Sequenced input: PBMCs. The CDR3 DNA reads as TGTGCCAGCAGCTTGGGAGAGACAGGGCCTTTAGAGACCCAGTACTTC. Its protein product is CASSLGETGPLETQYF.